This is a list of T cell receptor beta chains from one sample in a study of blood T cell repertoires in COVID-19. The method was immunoSEQ multiplex PCR; TCRdb's version includes in-frame clones alone and lacks a portion of them. The sample includes 150,000 to 200,000 clones, about 89% of them seen just once. The sample taken for sequencing was peripheral blood. Receptors originate from a man between 65 and 80 years old with acute or convalescent COVID-19. Both conserved end residues are part of each CDR3. Each record gives: V gene, D gene, J gene, clone size, CDR3 DNA, CDR3 protein. A D gene is named only where the DNA matches it firmly. Rows may omit the clone size; those that give it use once, few, many or a size class.

v_call: TRBV11-2
d_call: TRBD1
j_call: TRBJ1-2
clone_size: -
cdr3_nt: TGTGCCAGCAGCTTAGATGGGGGGACAGGGCCCTATGGCTACACCTTC
cdr3_aa: CASSLDGGTGPYGYTF

v_call: TRBV5-1
d_call: TRBD1
j_call: TRBJ2-1
clone_size: -
cdr3_nt: TGCGCCAGCAGTTTTACCAGGGGGTACAATGAGCAGTTCTTC
cdr3_aa: CASSFTRGYNEQFF

v_call: TRBV27
d_call: TRBD2
j_call: TRBJ2-7
clone_size: -
cdr3_nt: TGTGCCAGCAGTTCCACACTAGCGGGAGGGCCAAACGAGCAGTACTTC
cdr3_aa: CASSSTLAGGPNEQYF

v_call: TRBV5-6
d_call: TRBD1
j_call: TRBJ1-2
clone_size: -
cdr3_nt: TGTGCCAGCAGCTTAATGGGGACAGGGGTTAGCTATGGCTACACCTTC
cdr3_aa: CASSLMGTGVSYGYTF

v_call: TRBV19
d_call: -
j_call: TRBJ2-7
clone_size: once
cdr3_nt: TGTGCCAGCGCGACAGGTTACGAGCAGTACTTC
cdr3_aa: CASATGYEQYF

v_call: TRBV12-3/TRBV12-4
d_call: -
j_call: TRBJ2-5
clone_size: few
cdr3_nt: TGTGCCAGCAGTTTGCGGAGGGGAGGGACCCAGTACTTC
cdr3_aa: CASSLRRGGTQYF

v_call: TRBV15
d_call: TRBD1
j_call: TRBJ1-2
clone_size: -
cdr3_nt: TGTGCCACCAGCTCCGGGACAGTCTATGGCTACACCTTC
cdr3_aa: CATSSGTVYGYTF

v_call: TRBV10-3
d_call: -
j_call: TRBJ2-7
clone_size: -
cdr3_nt: TGTGCCATCAGTGAGTTAAAGGGTGGGAGCTACGAGCAGTACTTC
cdr3_aa: CAISELKGGSYEQYF

v_call: TRBV7-7
d_call: TRBD1
j_call: TRBJ2-5
clone_size: -
cdr3_nt: TGTGCCAGCATTCCAGGGGGCGTGTCGGAGACCCAGTACTTC
cdr3_aa: CASIPGGVSETQYF

v_call: TRBV9
d_call: TRBD1
j_call: TRBJ2-2
clone_size: -
cdr3_nt: TGTGCCAGCAGCGTAGACAGGGGGCCCTTCGGGGAGCTGTTTTTT
cdr3_aa: CASSVDRGPFGELFF

v_call: TRBV18
d_call: -
j_call: TRBJ1-2
clone_size: -
cdr3_nt: TGTGCCAGCTCACCTCTGGTGGGGACACCCTGGGGTGGCTACACCTTC
cdr3_aa: CASSPLVGTPWGGYTF

v_call: TRBV4-1
d_call: TRBD1
j_call: TRBJ2-3
clone_size: -
cdr3_nt: TGCGCCAGCAGCTTGCAGGGGGCCCTCACAGATACGCAGTATTTT
cdr3_aa: CASSLQGALTDTQYF

v_call: TRBV6-6
d_call: -
j_call: TRBJ1-6
clone_size: -
cdr3_nt: TGTGCCAGCAGTTACGGCGGCCAGGGTTCACCCCTCCACTTT
cdr3_aa: CASSYGGQGSPLHF

v_call: TRBV5-1
d_call: -
j_call: TRBJ2-3
clone_size: -
cdr3_nt: TGCGCCAGCAGCTTGGTGCCAGGGGAATACACAGATACGCAGTATTTT
cdr3_aa: CASSLVPGEYTDTQYF

v_call: TRBV21-1
d_call: -
j_call: TRBJ2-2
clone_size: -
cdr3_nt: TGTGCCAGCAGCAAAGATGAGGGACTTTACACCGGGGAGCTGTTTTTT
cdr3_aa: CASSKDEGLYTGELFF

v_call: TRBV11-2
d_call: -
j_call: TRBJ2-5
clone_size: -
cdr3_nt: TGTGCCAGCAGCTTGTTGGGGGCCGAGACCCAGTACTTC
cdr3_aa: CASSLLGAETQYF

v_call: TRBV7-8
d_call: TRBD1
j_call: TRBJ2-7
clone_size: -
cdr3_nt: TGTGCCAGCAGCTTGCGGGTACCGGGACAGTCGGCCGGGCAGTACTTC
cdr3_aa: CASSLRVPGQSAGQYF

v_call: TRBV9
d_call: TRBD2
j_call: TRBJ2-7
clone_size: few
cdr3_nt: TGTGCCAGCAGCATCTCCTCTAGCGGGAGATTAAACGAGCAGTACTTC
cdr3_aa: CASSISSSGRLNEQYF

v_call: TRBV2
d_call: TRBD1
j_call: TRBJ2-5
clone_size: -
cdr3_nt: TGTGCCAGCAGGAGGGACAGGGAAAAAGGAGAGACCCAGTACTTC
cdr3_aa: CASRRDREKGETQYF

v_call: TRBV6-5
d_call: TRBD1
j_call: TRBJ1-5
clone_size: -
cdr3_nt: TGTGCCTCAGGGGGTCAGCCCCAGCATTTT
cdr3_aa: CASGGQPQHF

v_call: TRBV6-5
d_call: -
j_call: TRBJ1-1
clone_size: -
cdr3_nt: TGTGCCAGCAGTTCAGGGCCAGGGCGCCCCACTGAAGCTTTCTTT
cdr3_aa: CASSSGPGRPTEAFF

v_call: TRBV28
d_call: -
j_call: TRBJ2-2
clone_size: -
cdr3_nt: TGTGCCAGCAGTTTCAGAACCGGGGAGCTGTTTTTT
cdr3_aa: CASSFRTGELFF

v_call: TRBV5-1
d_call: TRBD2
j_call: TRBJ2-5
clone_size: -
cdr3_nt: TGCGCCAGCAGCACCGGACTAGCGGGGGCCAGAGAGACCCAGTACTTC
cdr3_aa: CASSTGLAGARETQYF

v_call: TRBV5-4
d_call: TRBD2
j_call: TRBJ2-3
clone_size: -
cdr3_nt: TGTGCCAGCAGCTTCGGGGGGGCGGGAGTCCTCACAGATACGCAGTATTTT
cdr3_aa: CASSFGGAGVLTDTQYF

v_call: TRBV7-2
d_call: TRBD2
j_call: TRBJ2-3
clone_size: -
cdr3_nt: TGTGCCAGCAGCTTGACTAGCGGCACAGATACGCAGTATTTT
cdr3_aa: CASSLTSGTDTQYF

v_call: TRBV7-2
d_call: -
j_call: TRBJ1-3
clone_size: -
cdr3_nt: TGTGCCAGCAGCCATACAAGTTCTGGAAACACCATATATTTT
cdr3_aa: CASSHTSSGNTIYF

v_call: TRBV5-1
d_call: -
j_call: TRBJ2-3
clone_size: -
cdr3_nt: TGCGCCAGCAGCTTGGCCCCTACTGGGGGCCGGGATACGCAGTATTTT
cdr3_aa: CASSLAPTGGRDTQYF

v_call: TRBV27
d_call: TRBD1
j_call: TRBJ1-5
clone_size: few
cdr3_nt: TGTGCCAGCAGTTTGTTCCTTCCCCGCGGACAGGGTGGGGACCAGCCCCAGCATTTT
cdr3_aa: CASSLFLPRGQGGDQPQHF

v_call: TRBV6-6
d_call: -
j_call: TRBJ1-1
clone_size: -
cdr3_nt: TGTGCCAGCAGTTACCTGGGCCAGGAGGGAACTGAAGCTTTCTTT
cdr3_aa: CASSYLGQEGTEAFF

v_call: TRBV27
d_call: TRBD2
j_call: TRBJ2-3
clone_size: -
cdr3_nt: TGTGCCAGCAGTCCCAGGACTAGCGGGCCCACAGATACGCAGTATTTT
cdr3_aa: CASSPRTSGPTDTQYF

v_call: TRBV24-1
d_call: -
j_call: TRBJ1-2
clone_size: -
cdr3_nt: TGTGCCACCAGTGATTTTTGGCAGGGATTCTATGGCTACACCTTC
cdr3_aa: CATSDFWQGFYGYTF

v_call: TRBV11-3
d_call: -
j_call: TRBJ1-3
clone_size: -
cdr3_nt: TGTGCCAGCAGCGATAGTCCGGGAAACACCATATATTTT
cdr3_aa: CASSDSPGNTIYF

v_call: TRBV24-1
d_call: -
j_call: TRBJ2-3
clone_size: once
cdr3_nt: TGTGCCACCAGTGACCGTCGGAGCACAGATACGCAGTATTTT
cdr3_aa: CATSDRRSTDTQYF

v_call: TRBV27
d_call: -
j_call: TRBJ2-7
clone_size: many
cdr3_nt: TGTGCCAGCAGACAGGGTTGGCCTGGGAACGAGCAGTACTTC
cdr3_aa: CASRQGWPGNEQYF

v_call: TRBV19
d_call: TRBD1
j_call: TRBJ1-6
clone_size: few
cdr3_nt: TGTGCCAGTAGTACGGACAGGGTTTCACCCCTCCACTTT
cdr3_aa: CASSTDRVSPLHF

v_call: TRBV6-5
d_call: -
j_call: TRBJ1-5
clone_size: -
cdr3_nt: TGTGCCAGCAGCCCCGGGGTAGGTCATCAGCCCCAGCATTTT
cdr3_aa: CASSPGVGHQPQHF

v_call: TRBV19
d_call: TRBD1
j_call: TRBJ1-5
clone_size: -
cdr3_nt: TGTGCCAGTAGTATAACCGGGACAGGGGGTTACAATCAGCCCCAGCATTTT
cdr3_aa: CASSITGTGGYNQPQHF

v_call: TRBV10-3
d_call: TRBD1
j_call: TRBJ1-6
clone_size: -
cdr3_nt: TGTGCCGCACAGGGGTCCACGTATAATTCACCCCTCCACTTT
cdr3_aa: CAAQGSTYNSPLHF

v_call: TRBV6-5
d_call: TRBD2
j_call: TRBJ2-3
clone_size: -
cdr3_nt: TGTGCCAGCAGTTACCGGACTAGCGGGTACACAGATACGCAGTATTTT
cdr3_aa: CASSYRTSGYTDTQYF

v_call: TRBV27
d_call: TRBD1
j_call: TRBJ1-1
clone_size: -
cdr3_nt: TGTGCCAGCAGTTTGGGACAGGAGACTGAAGCTTTCTTT
cdr3_aa: CASSLGQETEAFF

v_call: TRBV5-1
d_call: -
j_call: TRBJ2-7
clone_size: -
cdr3_nt: TGCGCCAGCCGCTGGGGGCTCTCCTACGAGCAGTACTTC
cdr3_aa: CASRWGLSYEQYF

v_call: TRBV7-3
d_call: -
j_call: TRBJ1-1
clone_size: -
cdr3_nt: TGTGCCAGCAGCGCCGACAGAACCATGGACACTGAAGCTTTCTTT
cdr3_aa: CASSADRTMDTEAFF

v_call: TRBV10-2
d_call: -
j_call: TRBJ2-6
clone_size: -
cdr3_nt: TGCGCCAGCAGACAGGGTTCTGGGGCCAACGTCCTGACTTTC
cdr3_aa: CASRQGSGANVLTF

v_call: TRBV27
d_call: TRBD1
j_call: TRBJ2-1
clone_size: -
cdr3_nt: TGTGCCAGCAGTCGGCGGGACAGGGGCCAGAAATCCTACAATGAGCAGTTCTTC
cdr3_aa: CASSRRDRGQKSYNEQFF

v_call: TRBV5-1
d_call: -
j_call: TRBJ2-3
clone_size: -
cdr3_nt: TGCGCCAGCAGCTTGCGACAACTCACAGATACGCAGTATTTT
cdr3_aa: CASSLRQLTDTQYF

v_call: TRBV6-2/TRBV6-3
d_call: -
j_call: TRBJ2-5
clone_size: -
cdr3_nt: TGTGCCAGCAGCCTACGGGTAAAGACCCAGTACTTC
cdr3_aa: CASSLRVKTQYF